The sequence of this T cell receptor beta chain was determined in a study of identical twins. The germline CDR1 and CDR2 sequences are SNHLY and FYNNEI. Trimming left V 7 bases short and J 3 bases short, with 12 bases between. The CDR3 loop spans 14 amino acids. TCRdb itself ran the 5' RACE reads through MiXCR, one entry per CDR3 protein. The table lists hundreds of thousands of distinct CDR3 sequences, 6.1% of them singletons. This clonotype was counted only a few times. This chain links TRBV2 with TRBJ2-2; unclear D gene. Source material: naive T cells sorted from blood. The sequence was obtained from a man aged 18 to 30 in good health. CDR3 coding DNA: TGTGCCAGCAAACGCGACCTCTACACCGGGGAGCTGTTTTTT. Protein: CASKRDLYTGELFF.